This T cell receptor beta chain comes out of a study of blood T cell repertoires in COVID-19. The count of this clone is one. Original processing notes: How many nucleated cells were present was estimated from reference gene primer amplification. Sequenced by immunoSEQ multiplex PCR; TCRdb stores in-frame clones only, minus some. For V, J and clone size, that table is used; D and trimming come from the DNA. The sample consists of roughly 180,000 clones, roughly 79% of them appearing once. Germline V gene sequence: CDR1 KGHSY, CDR2 FQNENV. The CDR3 is 15 residues long. V was cut by 1 base and J by 7 bases, with 13 bases left in between.

This sequence was found in a woman in her thirties or forties with COVID-19, enrolled during active disease. This chain uses TRBV16 with TRBJ1-4, with D unresolved. Material: peripheral blood. The CDR3 DNA reads TGTGCCAGCAGCCAATTAGGTGGAGAGGGTGAAAAACTGTTTTTT. It is translated as CASSQLGGEGEKLFF.